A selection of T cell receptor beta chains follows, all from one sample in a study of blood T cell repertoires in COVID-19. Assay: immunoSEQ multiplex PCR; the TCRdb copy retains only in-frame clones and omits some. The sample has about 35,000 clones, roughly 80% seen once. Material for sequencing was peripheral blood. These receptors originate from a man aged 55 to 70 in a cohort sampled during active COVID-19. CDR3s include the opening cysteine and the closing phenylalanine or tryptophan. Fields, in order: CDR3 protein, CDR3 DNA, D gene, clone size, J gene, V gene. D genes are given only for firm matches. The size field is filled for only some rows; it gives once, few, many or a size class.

CDR3aa: CASSLAGTGLAYEQYF
CDR3nt: TGCGCCAGCAGCTTGGCGGGGACAGGTTTGGCCTACGAGCAGTACTTC
d_gene: TRBD1
abundance: once
j_gene: TRBJ2-7
v_gene: TRBV5-1

CDR3aa: CASSFRQGSSYNSPLHF
CDR3nt: TGTGCCAGCAGCTTCCGACAGGGAAGCTCCTATAATTCACCCCTCCACTTT
d_gene: TRBD1
abundance: .
j_gene: TRBJ1-6
v_gene: TRBV7-9

CDR3aa: CASSLGAGGAYEQYF
CDR3nt: TGTGCCAGCAGTTTAGGGGCCGGGGGGGCCTACGAGCAGTACTTC
d_gene: TRBD2
abundance: .
j_gene: TRBJ2-7
v_gene: TRBV28

CDR3aa: CASSFGLAEQYF
CDR3nt: TGTGCCAGCAGTTTCGGGTTAGCGGAGCAGTATTTT
d_gene: .
abundance: .
j_gene: TRBJ2-3
v_gene: TRBV28

CDR3aa: CASSQGRGSYNEQFF
CDR3nt: TGTGCCAGCAGCCAAGGGCGCGGGAGCTACAATGAGCAGTTCTTC
d_gene: TRBD2
abundance: .
j_gene: TRBJ2-1
v_gene: TRBV3-1/TRBV3-2

CDR3aa: CATSDPQGSSQYF
CDR3nt: TGTGCCACCAGTGATCCCCAGGGGTCGTCGCAGTATTTT
d_gene: .
abundance: .
j_gene: TRBJ2-3
v_gene: TRBV24-1

CDR3aa: CASSFEGGDYGYTF
CDR3nt: TGTGCCAGCAGTTTTGAGGGAGGCGACTATGGCTACACCTTC
d_gene: .
abundance: .
j_gene: TRBJ1-2
v_gene: TRBV28

CDR3aa: CASSSNGGRADTQYF
CDR3nt: TGTGCCAGCAGCTCTAACGGCGGGAGGGCAGATACGCAGTATTTT
d_gene: TRBD2
abundance: .
j_gene: TRBJ2-3
v_gene: TRBV7-9

CDR3aa: CASSKAGEETQYF
CDR3nt: TGCGCCAGCAGCAAAGCGGGGGAAGAGACCCAGTACTTC
d_gene: TRBD2
abundance: once
j_gene: TRBJ2-5
v_gene: TRBV5-1

CDR3aa: CASSPSQYNEQFF
CDR3nt: TGTGCCAGCTCACCCTCACAGTACAATGAGCAGTTCTTC
d_gene: .
abundance: .
j_gene: TRBJ2-1
v_gene: TRBV18

CDR3aa: CASSQAGPPGYTDTQYF
CDR3nt: TGCGCCAGCAGCCAAGCGGGCCCGCCGGGGTACACAGATACGCAGTATTTT
d_gene: .
abundance: .
j_gene: TRBJ2-3
v_gene: TRBV4-1

CDR3aa: CASSLSGRTDTQYF
CDR3nt: TGTGCCAGCAGTTTGTCAGGGCGCACAGATACGCAGTATTTT
d_gene: .
abundance: few
j_gene: TRBJ2-3
v_gene: TRBV27

CDR3aa: CASSLKGGAPQETQYF
CDR3nt: TGTGCCAGCAGCTTGAAGGGCGGGGCACCCCAAGAGACCCAGTACTTC
d_gene: .
abundance: .
j_gene: TRBJ2-5
v_gene: TRBV5-5

CDR3aa: CAWRTGVTNEKLFF
CDR3nt: TGTGCCTGGAGGACAGGGGTGACTAATGAAAAACTGTTTTTT
d_gene: TRBD1
abundance: .
j_gene: TRBJ1-4
v_gene: TRBV30

CDR3aa: CASSPSSFANYGYTF
CDR3nt: TGTGCCAGTAGCCCCTCCAGTTTCGCTAACTATGGCTACACCTTC
d_gene: .
abundance: .
j_gene: TRBJ1-2
v_gene: TRBV19

CDR3aa: CASSQDYNQPQHF
CDR3nt: TGTGCCAGCAGCCAGGACTACAATCAGCCCCAGCATTTT
d_gene: .
abundance: .
j_gene: TRBJ1-5
v_gene: TRBV2

CDR3aa: CASRGRSTPSDEQFF
CDR3nt: TGTGCCAGTAGGGGGAGATCCACGCCTTCGGATGAGCAGTTCTTC
d_gene: .
abundance: once
j_gene: TRBJ2-1
v_gene: TRBV19

CDR3aa: CASGTSYTGELFF
CDR3nt: TGTGCCAGCGGGACTAGCTACACCGGGGAGCTGTTTTTT
d_gene: TRBD2
abundance: .
j_gene: TRBJ2-2
v_gene: TRBV6-5

CDR3aa: CASSEGFGGYNEQFF
CDR3nt: TGTGCCAGCAGTGAAGGATTTGGCGGCTACAATGAGCAGTTCTTC
d_gene: .
abundance: .
j_gene: TRBJ2-1
v_gene: TRBV6-1

CDR3aa: CASSLVLIGGGNEQFF
CDR3nt: TGTGCCAGCAGCTTAGTTCTTATTGGGGGCGGCAATGAGCAGTTCTTC
d_gene: .
abundance: .
j_gene: TRBJ2-1
v_gene: TRBV7-2

CDR3aa: CASRHSGSYEQYF
CDR3nt: TGTGCCAGCAGGCATAGCGGGAGTTACGAGCAGTACTTC
d_gene: TRBD2
abundance: .
j_gene: TRBJ2-7
v_gene: TRBV14

CDR3aa: CASSLLGTRNPEEQYF
CDR3nt: TGTGCCAGCAGTTTATTGGGGACTAGAAATCCGGAAGAGCAGTACTTC
d_gene: TRBD2
abundance: .
j_gene: TRBJ2-7
v_gene: TRBV27

CDR3aa: CAWGPGIGTGELFF
CDR3nt: TGTGCCTGGGGGCCGGGAATTGGCACCGGGGAGCTGTTTTTT
d_gene: .
abundance: .
j_gene: TRBJ2-2
v_gene: TRBV30

CDR3aa: CASSARDRTEKLFF
CDR3nt: TGTGCCAGTAGTGCCCGGGACAGGACAGAAAAACTGTTTTTT
d_gene: TRBD1
abundance: .
j_gene: TRBJ1-4
v_gene: TRBV19

CDR3aa: CASSLQGGTEAFF
CDR3nt: TGTGCCAGCAGCTTACAGGGAGGCACTGAAGCTTTCTTT
d_gene: .
abundance: once
j_gene: TRBJ1-1
v_gene: TRBV7-3

CDR3aa: CASSPRGGGPARTQYF
CDR3nt: TGTGCCAGCAGCCCCCGGGGGGGCGGCCCGGCCCGTACGCAGTATTTT
d_gene: TRBD2
abundance: .
j_gene: TRBJ2-3
v_gene: TRBV3-1/TRBV3-2

CDR3aa: CASSSRKYVTQGGANVLTF
CDR3nt: TGTGCCAGCAGCTCCAGGAAATACGTCACCCAAGGTGGGGCCAACGTCCTGACTTTC
d_gene: .
abundance: .
j_gene: TRBJ2-6
v_gene: TRBV7-3

CDR3aa: CASSLVGRERGGNEQFF
CDR3nt: TGTGCCAGCAGCTTAGTAGGCAGAGAGCGGGGGGGCAATGAGCAGTTCTTC
d_gene: TRBD2
abundance: .
j_gene: TRBJ2-1
v_gene: TRBV11-2

CDR3aa: CASSPDAGQGRYEQYF
CDR3nt: TGTGCCAGCAGCCCAGACGCGGGACAGGGGAGGTACGAGCAGTACTTC
d_gene: TRBD1
abundance: .
j_gene: TRBJ2-7
v_gene: TRBV7-6

CDR3aa: CATSRGGEGNIQYF
CDR3nt: TGTGCCACCAGTCGTGGGGGCGAGGGGAACATTCAGTACTTC
d_gene: .
abundance: .
j_gene: TRBJ2-4
v_gene: TRBV15

CDR3aa: CASSLGTGGGEQYF
CDR3nt: TGTGCCAGCTCACTGGGGACAGGGGGAGGCGAGCAGTACTTC
d_gene: TRBD1
abundance: .
j_gene: TRBJ2-7
v_gene: TRBV18

CDR3aa: CASSLQTEVNEKLFF
CDR3nt: TGTGCCAGCAGCTTACAGACAGAGGTTAATGAAAAACTGTTTTTT
d_gene: .
abundance: .
j_gene: TRBJ1-4
v_gene: TRBV7-2

CDR3aa: CASSDRTGRLGGYTF
CDR3nt: TGTGCCAGCAGCGACCGGACAGGCCGGTTGGGAGGCTACACCTTC
d_gene: TRBD1
abundance: few
j_gene: TRBJ1-2
v_gene: TRBV7-9

CDR3aa: CASSLLLNTGELFF
CDR3nt: TGTGCCAGCAGCTTGCTACTTAACACCGGGGAGCTGTTTTTT
d_gene: .
abundance: .
j_gene: TRBJ2-2
v_gene: TRBV5-8

CDR3aa: CASSLTTSGRGEQYF
CDR3nt: TGTGCCAGCAGTTTAACGACTAGCGGGAGGGGCGAGCAGTACTTC
d_gene: TRBD2
abundance: .
j_gene: TRBJ2-7
v_gene: TRBV27